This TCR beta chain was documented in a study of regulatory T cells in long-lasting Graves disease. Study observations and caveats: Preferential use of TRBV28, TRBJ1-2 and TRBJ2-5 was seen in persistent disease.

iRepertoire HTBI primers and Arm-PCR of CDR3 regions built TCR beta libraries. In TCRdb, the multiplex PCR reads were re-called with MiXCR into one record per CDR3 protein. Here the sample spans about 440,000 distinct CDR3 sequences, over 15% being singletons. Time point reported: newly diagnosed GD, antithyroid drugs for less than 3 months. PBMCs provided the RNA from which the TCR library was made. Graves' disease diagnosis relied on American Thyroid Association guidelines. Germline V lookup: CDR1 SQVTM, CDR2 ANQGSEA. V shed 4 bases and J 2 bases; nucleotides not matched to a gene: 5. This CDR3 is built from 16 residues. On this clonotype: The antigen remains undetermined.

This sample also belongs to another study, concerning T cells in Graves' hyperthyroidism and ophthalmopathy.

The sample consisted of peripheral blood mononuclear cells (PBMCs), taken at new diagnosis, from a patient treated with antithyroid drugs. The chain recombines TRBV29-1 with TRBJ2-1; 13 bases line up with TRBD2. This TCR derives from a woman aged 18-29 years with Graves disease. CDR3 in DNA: TGCAGCGTTGGACTAGCGGGAGGTGGCCCCTACAATGAGCAGTTCTTC. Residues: CSVGLAGGGPYNEQFF.